The rows below give T cell receptor beta chains drawn from one sample of a study of neurological immune-mediated disorders. TCRdb re-analysed the 5' RACE reads in MiXCR, keeping a single row per CDR3 protein. The table includes 65,000 to 80,000 distinct CDR3 sequences, over 15% detected once. The sample taken for sequencing was PBMCs. These receptors all come from a woman between 40 and 55 years old in good health. The CDR3 runs from the conserved cysteine through the conserved F or W. A D gene is named only where the DNA matches it firmly. Some rows mark clone size as missing; the rest say once, few, many or name a class of expanded clone.

TRBJ2-3 | TRBD2 | TRBV6-5 | many | CASSSYRGLAGADTQYF | TGTGCCAGCAGTTCATACCGTGGACTAGCGGGGGCAGATACGCAGTATTTT
TRBJ2-1 | . | TRBV7-8 | many | CASSLAGTPYNEQFF | TGTGCCAGCAGCTTAGCGGGTACACCCTACAATGAGCAGTTCTTC
TRBJ1-1 | . | TRBV24-1 | many | CATSVGGTDTEAFF | TGTGCCACCAGTGTCGGGGGGACGGACACTGAAGCTTTCTTT
TRBJ1-2 | . | TRBV7-9 | many | CASSLGLTRTWAGYTF | TGTGCCAGCAGCTTAGGTTTGACGAGAACCTGGGCGGGCTACACCTTC
TRBJ2-7 | . | TRBV3-1 | many | CASSSPGNLPYF | TGTGCCAGCAGCTCACCCGGAAACCTCCCGTACTTC
TRBJ1-6 | . | TRBV6-1 | many | CASSIDSGNSPLHF | TGTGCCAGCAGCATTGACAGCGGCAATTCACCCCTCCACTTT
TRBJ2-3 | . | TRBV2 | many | CASSENPDTQYF | TGTGCCAGCAGTGAAAACCCCGATACGCAGTATTTT
TRBJ2-6 | . | TRBV7-9 | many | CASSFVSDSGANVLTF | TGTGCCAGCAGCTTTGTTTCGGACTCTGGGGCCAACGTCCTGACTTTC
TRBJ2-3 | TRBD2 | TRBV4-1 | many | CASSQPKRGGTDTQYF | TGCGCCAGCAGCCAGCCCAAGCGGGGGGGAACAGATACGCAGTATTTT
TRBJ2-7 | . | TRBV6-5 | many | CASSPLRGRYEQYF | TGTGCCAGCAGCCCCCTCCGAGGTCGGTACGAGCAGTACTTC
TRBJ2-1 | . | TRBV10-3 | many | CAISESSYNEQFF | TGTGCCATCAGTGAGAGCTCCTACAATGAGCAGTTCTTC
TRBJ1-1 | . | TRBV20-1 | many | CSAPREAKNTEAFF | TGCAGTGCTCCAAGGGAGGCGAAGAACACTGAAGCTTTCTTT
TRBJ2-7 | . | TRBV20-1 | . | CSARDFRTSEQYF | TGCAGTGCTAGAGATTTCAGGACCTCCGAGCAGTACTTC
TRBJ2-1 | . | TRBV11-2 | . | CVSSLGPPSYNEQFF | TGTGTCAGCAGCTTGGGACCGCCCTCCTACAATGAGCAGTTCTTC
TRBJ2-7 | . | TRBV5-5 | many | CASSLGPGTSSYEQYF | TGTGCCAGCAGCTTGGGTCCCGGGACATCCTCCTACGAGCAGTACTTC
TRBJ2-7 | . | TRBV30 | few | CAWSSPYEQYF | TGTGCCTGGAGTAGCCCCTACGAGCAGTACTTC
TRBJ1-6 | TRBD1 | TRBV6-5 | many | CASSGQGRNSPLHF | TGTGCCAGCAGCGGACAGGGCAGAAATTCACCCCTCCACTTT
TRBJ2-2 | . | TRBV9 | many | CASSVGSMNTGELFF | TGTGCCAGCAGCGTAGGTAGCATGAACACCGGGGAGCTGTTTTTT
TRBJ1-1 | . | TRBV12-3/TRBV12-4 | many | CASSFRVGTEAFF | TGTGCCAGCAGTTTCCGCGTGGGCACTGAAGCTTTCTTT
TRBJ2-4 | . | TRBV5-6 | . | CASSLESGGSKNIQYF | TGTGCCAGCAGCTTGGAGTCCGGAGGGTCCAAAAACATTCAGTACTTC
TRBJ1-1 | . | TRBV3-1 | . | CASSQGGGNTEAFF | TGTGCCAGCAGCCAAGGTGGGGGGAACACTGAAGCTTTCTTT
TRBJ1-1 | . | TRBV7-2 | many | CASSLGTFGTEAFF | TGTGCCAGCAGCCTCGGGACATTTGGCACTGAAGCTTTCTTT
TRBJ1-3 | . | TRBV20-1 | many | CSALVWGVSGNTIYF | TGCAGTGCCCTTGTGTGGGGGGTATCTGGAAACACCATATATTTT
TRBJ2-7 | . | TRBV7-6 | many | CASSLAEGDYEQYF | TGTGCCAGCAGCTTAGCAGAAGGGGACTACGAGCAGTACTTC
TRBJ2-1 | . | TRBV20-1 | many | CSARGPGIYEQFF | TGCAGTGCTAGGGGCCCAGGGATATATGAGCAGTTCTTC
TRBJ2-5 | . | TRBV21-1 | many | CASSLWTGAKETQYF | TGTGCCAGCAGCTTGTGGACAGGGGCAAAAGAGACCCAGTACTTC
TRBJ1-1 | . | TRBV7-2 | . | CASSEGLNTEAFF | TGTGCCAGCAGCGAGGGTCTGAACACTGAAGCTTTCTTT
TRBJ2-3 | . | TRBV12-3/TRBV12-4 | . | CASRDGGLSTDTQYF | TGTGCCAGCAGAGACGGGGGCCTAAGCACAGATACGCAGTATTTT
TRBJ2-1 | . | TRBV18 | many | CASSQTGDEQFF | TGTGCCAGCTCTCAAACCGGCGATGAGCAGTTCTTC
TRBJ1-5 | . | TRBV5-1 | many | CASSPSGDQPQHF | TGCGCCAGCAGCCCGTCGGGGGATCAGCCCCAGCATTTT
TRBJ1-3 | . | TRBV7-9 | . | CASSGWDTGNTIYF | TGTGCCAGCAGCGGGTGGGACACTGGAAACACCATATATTTT
TRBJ2-3 | . | TRBV7-2 | many | CASSLRSGWDTQYF | TGTGCCAGCAGCTTACGCAGTGGGTGGGATACGCAGTATTTT
TRBJ2-2 | TRBD2 | TRBV7-2 | many | CASSFLSGGRTGELFF | TGTGCCAGCAGCTTCTTATCGGGGGGGCGCACCGGGGAGCTGTTTTTT
TRBJ1-5 | . | TRBV7-2 | many | CASSETGLGPEYSNQPQHF | TGTGCCAGCAGCGAGACAGGTTTGGGGCCTGAGTATAGCAATCAGCCCCAGCATTTT
TRBJ1-2 | . | TRBV7-2 | many | CASSLRAWEGYTF | TGTGCCAGCAGCTTGCGGGCGTGGGAGGGCTACACCTTC
TRBJ1-1 | . | TRBV7-2 | few | CASSPVWGGGNTEAFF | TGTGCCAGCAGCCCTGTATGGGGTGGGGGGAACACTGAAGCTTTCTTT
TRBJ2-7 | . | TRBV6-1 | many | CASSDRAPPYEQYF | TGTGCCAGCAGTGACCGAGCCCCACCCTACGAGCAGTACTTC
TRBJ2-1 | TRBD2 | TRBV6-5 | . | CASSLGTTHNEQFF | TGTGCCAGCAGTTTAGGGACTACACACAATGAGCAGTTCTTC